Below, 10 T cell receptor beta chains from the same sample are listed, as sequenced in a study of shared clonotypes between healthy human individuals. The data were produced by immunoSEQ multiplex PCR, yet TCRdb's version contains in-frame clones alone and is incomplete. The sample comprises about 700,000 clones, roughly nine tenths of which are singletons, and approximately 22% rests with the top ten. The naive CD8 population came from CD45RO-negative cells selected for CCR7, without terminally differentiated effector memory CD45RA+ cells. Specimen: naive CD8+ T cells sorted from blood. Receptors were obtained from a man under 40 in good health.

The CDR3 here is CATSSKGQGNTGELFF. The CDR3 coding sequence is TGTGCCACCAGCAGCAAGGGACAGGGGAACACCGGGGAGCTGTTTTTT. The chain links TRBV15 to TRBJ2-2; 9 bases align to TRBD1. The junction had 3 bases not matched to a gene; V was cut back by 3 bases and J by 1 base. The CDR3 contains 16 residues. The germline CDR1 and CDR2 sequences are LNHNV and YYDKDF (reference sequence). Based on the CDR3 plus reference TRBV15 and TRBJ2-2, the full variable domain is DAMVIQNPRYQVTQFGKPVTLSCSQTLNHNVMYWYQQKSSQAPKLLFHYYDKDFNNEADTPDNFQSRRPNTSFCFLDIRSPGLGDTAMYLCATSSKGQGNTGELFFGEGSRLTVL.

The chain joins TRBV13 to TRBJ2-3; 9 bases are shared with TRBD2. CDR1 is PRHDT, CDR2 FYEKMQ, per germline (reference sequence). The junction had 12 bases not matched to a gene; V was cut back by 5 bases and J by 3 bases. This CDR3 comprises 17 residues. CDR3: CASSPSLAGGPTDTQYF. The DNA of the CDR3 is TGTGCCAGCAGCCCTTCCTTGGCGGGAGGGCCTACAGATACGCAGTATTTT. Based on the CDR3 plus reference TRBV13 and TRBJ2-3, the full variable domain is AAGVIQSPRHLIKEKRETATLKCYPIPRHDTVYWYQQGPGQDPQFLISFYEKMQSDKGSIPDRFSAQQFSDYHSELNMSSLELGDSALYFCASSPSLAGGPTDTQYFGPGTRLTVL.

CDR3 sequence (DNA): TGTGCCAGCAGTCGTATTTCCGGGACTAGCGACACCGGGGAGCTGTTTTTT. Translated: CASSRISGTSDTGELFF. This rearrangement joins TRBV27 to TRBJ2-2; 10 nucleotides align to TRBD2. The CDR3 is 17 residues long. The germline V gene encodes CDR1 MNHEY and CDR2 SMNVEV (reference sequence). The J segment lost 3 bases and the V segment lost 5 bases, leaving 9 bases of the junction unmatched.

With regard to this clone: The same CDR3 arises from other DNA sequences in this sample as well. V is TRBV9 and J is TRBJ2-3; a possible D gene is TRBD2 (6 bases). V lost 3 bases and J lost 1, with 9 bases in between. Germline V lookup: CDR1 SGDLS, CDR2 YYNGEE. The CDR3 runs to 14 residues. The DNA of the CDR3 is TGTGCCAGCAGCGCTGGAGGGGGCACAGATACGCAGTATTTT. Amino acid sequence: CASSAGGGTDTQYF. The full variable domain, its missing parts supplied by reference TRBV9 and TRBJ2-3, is DSGVTQTPKHLITATGQRVTLRCSPRSGDLSVYWYQQSLDQGLQFLIQYYNGEERAKGNILERFSAQQFPDLHSELNLSSLELGDSALYFCASSAGGGTDTQYFGPGTRLTVL.

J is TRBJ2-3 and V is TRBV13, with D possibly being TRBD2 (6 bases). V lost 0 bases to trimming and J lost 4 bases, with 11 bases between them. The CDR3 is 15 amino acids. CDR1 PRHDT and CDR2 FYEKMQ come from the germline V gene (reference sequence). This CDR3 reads CASSLGQGGSDTQYF. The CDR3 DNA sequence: TGTGCCAGCAGCTTAGGGCAGGGAGGTTCAGATACGCAGTATTTT.

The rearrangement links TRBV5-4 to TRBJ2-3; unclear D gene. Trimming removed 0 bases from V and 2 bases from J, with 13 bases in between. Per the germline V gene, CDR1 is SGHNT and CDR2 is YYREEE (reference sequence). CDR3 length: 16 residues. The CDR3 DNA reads TGTGCCAGCAGCTTGGGCCACCAGCCGACCACAGATACGCAGTATTTT. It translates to CASSLGHQPTTDTQYF.

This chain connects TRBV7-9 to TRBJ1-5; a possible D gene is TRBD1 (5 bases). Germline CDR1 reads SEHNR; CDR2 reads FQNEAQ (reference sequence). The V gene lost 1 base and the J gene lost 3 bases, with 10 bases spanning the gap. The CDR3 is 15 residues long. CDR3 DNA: TGTGCCAGCAGCTTAGAAGGGGAACTCAATCAGCCCCAGCATTTT. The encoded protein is CASSLEGELNQPQHF.

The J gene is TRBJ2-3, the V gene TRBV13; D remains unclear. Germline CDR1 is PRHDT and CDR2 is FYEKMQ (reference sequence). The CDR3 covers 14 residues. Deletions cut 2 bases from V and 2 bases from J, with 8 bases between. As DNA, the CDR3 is TGTGCCAGCAGCTTAATGGCCTTCACAGATACGCAGTATTTT. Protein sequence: CASSLMAFTDTQYF. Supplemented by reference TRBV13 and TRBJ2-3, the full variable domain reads AAGVIQSPRHLIKEKRETATLKCYPIPRHDTVYWYQQGPGQDPQFLISFYEKMQSDKGSIPDRFSAQQFSDYHSELNMSSLELGDSALYFCASSLMAFTDTQYFGPGTRLTVL.

The CDR3 is CASSPKGTGLHEQYF. The CDR3 DNA follows: TGTGCCAGCAGCCCGAAAGGGACGGGTTTGCACGAGCAGTACTTC. The V gene is TRBV13, the J gene TRBJ2-7; D may be TRBD1 or TRBD2 (5 bases each). This CDR3 has 15 residues. With 5 bases removed from V and 5 bases from J, the gap between germline ends came to 19 bases. The V gene's germline CDR1 is PRHDT and CDR2 FYEKMQ (reference sequence).

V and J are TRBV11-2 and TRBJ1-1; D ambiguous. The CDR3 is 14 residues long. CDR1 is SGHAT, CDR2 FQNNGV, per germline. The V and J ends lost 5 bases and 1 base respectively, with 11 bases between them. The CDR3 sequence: CASSPIKQNTEAFF. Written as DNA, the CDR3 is TGTGCCAGCAGCCCTATCAAACAGAACACTGAAGCTTTCTTT. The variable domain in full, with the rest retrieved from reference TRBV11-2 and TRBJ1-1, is EAGVAQSPRYKIIEKRQSVAFWCNPISGHATLYWYQQILGQGPKLLIQFQNNGVVDDSQLPKDRFSAERLKGVDSTLKIQPAKLEDSAVYLCASSPIKQNTEAFFGQGTRLTVV.